A single sample gave rise to the 28 T cell receptor beta chains below, sequenced in a study of human thymus T cells. Corrective heart surgery yielded the resections from which the thymus tissue came. Data came from immunoSEQ multiplex PCR; TCRdb stores just in-frame clones and leaves some out. The sample has 78,000 or so clones; approximately 97% are singletons. Sequenced input: thymus tissue. All receptors come from a boy under two years old with a congenital heart defect but otherwise immunologically healthy.

The V call is TRBV14, the J call TRBJ2-4, with a weak D call TRBD1 (6 bases). With 2 bases removed from V and 6 bases from J, the gap between germline ends came to 14 bases. Germline-derived CDR1 and CDR2 are SGHDN and FVKESK. The CDR3 spans 15 residues. CDR3 nucleotides: TGTGCCAGCAGCCAAACAGGGATCGGCCCAAACATTCAGTACTTC. Its translation: CASSQTGIGPNIQYF.

J is TRBJ2-7 and V is TRBV4-1, with 9 bases matching TRBD2. CDR1 is MGHRA, CDR2 YSYEKL, per germline. The ends lost 0 bases at V and 4 bases at J; junction bases unmatched: 10. The CDR3 runs 17 residues. The CDR3 nucleotides are TGCGCCAGCAGCCAAGAGGGGCCAGGACTAGCGACTTACGAGCAGTACTTC. Amino acids: CASSQEGPGLATYEQYF.

The rearrangement links TRBV7-2 to TRBJ2-3; TRBD2 aligns across 8 bases. The CDR3 runs to 15 residues. With 7 bases clipped from V and 2 bases from J, the junction kept 8 bases outside the gene matches. Looked up from germline, CDR1 is SGHTA and CDR2 is FQGNSA. The CDR3 region has the DNA TGTGCCAGCATCATCCCGGGGGGGTTCACAGATACGCAGTATTTT. It encodes CASIIPGGFTDTQYF.

This rearrangement joins TRBV25-1 to TRBJ2-7; the D is unclear. V lost 6 bases to trimming and J lost 3 bases, with 15 bases between them. Looked up from germline, CDR1 is MGHDK and CDR2 is SYGVNS. This CDR3 contains 14 residues. The CDR3: CASRDPGPFYEQYF. CDR3 sequence (DNA): TGTGCCAGCAGAGACCCGGGCCCATTCTACGAGCAGTACTTC.

The chain is built from TRBV28 and TRBJ2-5, with 11 nucleotides matching TRBD2. Germline trimming cut 6 bases from V and 4 bases from J; bases unmatched to any gene: 7. Germline V gene lookup returns CDR1 MDHEN and CDR2 SYDVKM. The CDR3 sequence is 15 residues long. The CDR3 region is CASSQGLAGGETQYF. The CDR3 DNA reads as TGTGCCAGCAGCCAGGGGCTAGCGGGAGGAGAGACCCAGTACTTC.

V gene TRBV4-3 combines with J gene TRBJ1-2; unclear D gene. Trimming cost V 3 bases and J 0 bases, with 5 bases left between them. The germline V gene has CDR1 LGHNA and CDR2 YSLEER. This CDR3 has 13 residues. In DNA form, the CDR3 reads TGCGCCAGCAGCCAGGGCGCTAACTATGGCTACACCTTC. Amino acids: CASSQGANYGYTF.

The chain is built from TRBV6-6 and TRBJ1-2; weak D call: TRBD1 (6 bases). V was clipped by 6 bases and J by 2 bases, with 10 bases between them. Germline CDR1 and CDR2: MNHNY and SVGAGI (reference sequence). The CDR3 extends over 13 amino acids. In DNA form, the CDR3 reads TGTGCCAGCAGGCCAGGGGAGAACTATGGCTACACCTTC. This encodes CASRPGENYGYTF.

The chain combines TRBV5-4 with TRBJ1-6; 8 bases line up with TRBD1. CDR3 size: 20 residues. The germline V gene has CDR1 SGHNT and CDR2 YYREEE (reference sequence). After removal of 5 bases from V and 0 bases from J, the junction contained 16 bases not matched to a gene. For the CDR3, the DNA is TGTGCCAGCAGTTCCCCAACGGGCACAGGGGGGAGCTCCTATAATTCACCCCTCCACTTT. It specifies CASSSPTGTGGSSYNSPLHF.

This chain uses TRBV2 with TRBJ2-7; 8 bases fit TRBD1. CDR3 length: 16 amino acids. Trimming took 5 bases from V and 3 from J; bases not matched to a gene: 12. The germline V gene encodes CDR1 SNHLY and CDR2 FYNNEI. In DNA form, the CDR3 reads TGTGCCAGCAGTCCCTGGACAGGGCGGATCCGCTACGAGCAGTACTTC. Its translation is CASSPWTGRIRYEQYF.

The chain joins TRBV9 to TRBJ2-1, with 10 bases fitting TRBD2. The V gene's germline CDR1 is SGDLS and CDR2 YYNGEE. Trimming took 5 bases from V and 0 from J; bases not matched to a gene: 11. This CDR3 has 18 residues. The DNA for the CDR3 is TGTGCCAGCAGGTACCCAGCGGGGGGGCCCAGCTCCTACAATGAGCAGTTCTTC. Amino acids: CASRYPAGGPSSYNEQFF.

This clone was recorded only once. The chain is built from TRBV9 and TRBJ2-2; tentatively, D is TRBD1 (6 bases). The CDR3 consists of 15 residues. CDR1 is SGDLS and CDR2 is YYNGEE in the germline V gene. Trimming removed 3 bases at V and 1 base at J, with 10 bases between. CDR3 loop: CASSAGQMNTGELFF. The DNA of the CDR3 is TGTGCCAGCAGCGCGGGACAAATGAACACCGGGGAGCTGTTTTTT.

The genes are TRBV2 and TRBJ1-2; 12 nucleotides match TRBD1. Germline assignment: CDR1 SNHLY and CDR2 FYNNEI. Trimming took 5 bases from V and 3 from J; bases not matched to a gene: 10. The CDR3 is 17 amino acids. The CDR3 loop is CASSSSGTGGDYYGYTF. DNA for the CDR3: TGTGCCAGCAGTTCCTCCGGGACAGGGGGCGACTACTATGGCTACACCTTC.

The chain links TRBV9 to TRBJ1-1, with 7 positions matching TRBD1. Germline V CDR1 and CDR2: SGDLS, YYNGEE. This CDR3 comprises 14 residues. The J segment lost 4 bases and the V segment lost 4 bases, leaving 7 bases of the junction unmatched. The DNA for the CDR3 is TGTGCCAGCAGCCCTAAACAGGGGCGCACTGAAGCTTTCTTT. It encodes CASSPKQGRTEAFF.

V gene TRBV6-1 combines with J gene TRBJ2-1, with D unresolved. The germline V gene has CDR1 MNHNS and CDR2 SASEGT. V lost 6 bases and J 14 bases, leaving 23 bases between the germline ends. This CDR3 spans 14 amino acids. The DNA of the CDR3 is TGTGCCAGCAGGACCATAACCAGACCCCAAAAGAAGTTCTTC. It encodes CASRTITRPQKKFF.

The V and J genes are TRBV4-1 and TRBJ1-4; D ambiguous. Per the germline V gene, CDR1 is MGHRA and CDR2 is YSYEKL. The CDR3 loop spans 15 amino acids. The V end was cut by 3 bases, the J end by 7 bases, with 15 bases between. In DNA form, the CDR3 reads TGCGCCAGCAGCCAGCCGGGCCGGGAGGGTGAAAAACTGTTTTTT. Translated: CASSQPGREGEKLFF.

V gene TRBV30 combines with J gene TRBJ2-2, with a tentative D call TRBD2 (6 bases). V was shortened by 8 bases and J by 6 bases, with 10 bases between the two germline ends. Germline V gene data show CDR1 as GTSNPN and CDR2 as SVGIG (reference sequence). The CDR3 has 11 residues. CDR3 coding DNA: TGTGCCCTCAGGAGGGCCGGGGAGCTGTTTTTT. Translation gives CALRRAGELFF.

The chain is built from TRBV23-1 and TRBJ1-5; D gene uncertain. TRBV23-1 is sorted into the ORF group, with uncertain function. V was cut by 2 bases and J by 5 bases, with 4 bases left in between. The CDR3 extends over 12 amino acids. CDR3 sequence reads: CASSQGDQPQHF. The DNA for the CDR3 is TGCGCCAGCAGTCAAGGTGATCAGCCCCAGCATTTT.

The gene calls are TRBV7-3 and TRBJ2-5; D unclear. V dropped 1 base and J dropped 2 bases, with 11 bases sitting between them. Germline V CDR1 and CDR2: SGHTA, FQGTGA. The CDR3 loop spans 15 amino acids. The CDR3 DNA is TGTGCCAGCAGCTTAAAGAAGGGTCCTCAAGAGACCCAGTACTTC. It specifies CASSLKKGPQETQYF.

This clone appeared a single time. The chain joins TRBV30 to TRBJ2-3, with 7 bases lining up with TRBD1. Germline values: CDR1 GTSNPN, CDR2 SVGIG (reference sequence). V was pared by 2 bases and J by 7 bases, with 6 bases of the junction left unmatched. This CDR3 comprises 13 residues. The CDR3 loop is CAWSNRGVNTQYF. The DNA for the CDR3 is TGTGCCTGGAGTAACAGGGGAGTAAATACGCAGTATTTT.

V usage is TRBV11-3 and J usage is TRBJ2-7, with D tentatively TRBD1 (6 bases). The germline V and J ends were trimmed by 5 bases and 2 bases, with 13 bases remaining between them. This CDR3 has 14 amino acids. The germline CDR1 and CDR2 sequences are SGHNT and YENEEA. The CDR3 reads CASSPSGVPYEQYF. The DNA of the CDR3 is TGTGCCAGCAGCCCTTCAGGGGTCCCCTACGAGCAGTACTTC.

The chain links TRBV4-1 to TRBJ2-1; D uncertain. The CDR3 has 14 residues. V was shortened by 3 bases and J by 6 bases, with 12 bases between the two germline ends. The germline V gene encodes CDR1 MGHRA and CDR2 YSYEKL. This CDR3 reads CASSQTQTGNEQFF. Here the CDR3 DNA reads TGCGCCAGCAGCCAGACCCAGACGGGCAATGAGCAGTTCTTC.

The chain is built from TRBV9 and TRBJ2-3; 8 nucleotides align to TRBD2. The CDR3 sequence is 17 residues long. Germline V gene lookup returns CDR1 SGDLS and CDR2 YYNGEE. Trimming removed 2 bases from V and 4 bases from J; junction bases left unmatched: 12. CDR3 sequence reads: CASSVPTSASSPDTQYF. The CDR3 DNA is TGTGCCAGCAGCGTTCCGACTAGCGCGTCCTCCCCAGATACGCAGTATTTT.

The chain combines TRBV7-3 with TRBJ2-5; the match to TRBD2 covers 8 bases. CDR3 length: 20 residues. Unmatched junction bases numbered 22, after V lost 5 bases and J lost 2 bases. Germline assignment: CDR1 SGHTA and CDR2 FQGTGA. CDR3 nucleotide sequence: TGTGCCAGCAGCCCCGGTGGCGGGGGGCGCGACAATATGGGGCAAGAGACCCAGTACTTC. It encodes CASSPGGGGRDNMGQETQYF.

The chain employs TRBV11-3 and TRBJ2-1; D perhaps matches TRBD1 (5 bases). V was clipped by 1 base and J by 7 bases, with 8 bases between them. The CDR3 has 13 residues. The germline gives CDR1 SGHNT, CDR2 YENEEA. CDR3 region: CASSLVKGNEQFF. The DNA of the CDR3 is TGTGCCAGCAGCTTAGTCAAGGGGAATGAGCAGTTCTTC.

This clone appeared a single time. This chain links TRBV5-6 with TRBJ2-5; D not certain. The CDR3 runs 13 residues. With 3 bases removed from V and 5 bases from J, the gap between germline ends came to 11 bases. Germline lookup yields CDR1 SGHDT and CDR2 YYEEEE. CDR3 protein: CASSSERGETQYF. The CDR3 DNA is TGTGCCAGCAGCTCAGAACGTGGGGAGACCCAGTACTTC.

This chain connects TRBV20-1 to TRBJ2-3; D not certain. Germline CDR1 reads DFQATT; CDR2 reads SNEGSKA (reference sequence). Trimming removed 3 bases from V and 6 bases from J, with 7 bases in between. CDR3 length: 11 amino acids. The CDR3 sequence is CSASQVDTQYF. The DNA for the CDR3 is TGCAGTGCTAGTCAGGTTGATACGCAGTATTTT.

The chain has TRBV5-4 and TRBJ2-5, with D perhaps matching TRBD1 or TRBD2 (6 bases each). The V gene lost 4 bases and the J gene lost 5 bases, with 18 bases spanning the gap. Germline values: CDR1 SGHNT, CDR2 YYREEE (reference sequence). The CDR3 runs to 15 residues. In nucleotides, the CDR3 is TGTGCCAGCAGCCCCTTTTGGGGGGCACGGGAGACCCAGTACTTC. Translating gives CASSPFWGARETQYF.

The genes are TRBV4-1 and TRBJ2-7; D is ambiguous. The germline V and J ends were trimmed by 0 bases and 9 bases, with 15 bases remaining between them. CDR1 is MGHRA, CDR2 YSYEKL, per germline. CDR3 length equals 14 residues. The DNA of the CDR3 is TGCGCCAGCAGCCAAGACCCAGCAGTAAGGCGGCAGTACTTC. Translated: CASSQDPAVRRQYF.